The clone carrying this T cell receptor (beta chain) was observed a few times. The CDR3 contains 13 residues. Germline values: CDR1 DFQATT, CDR2 SNEGSKA (reference sequence). Trimming left V 3 bases short and J 3 bases short, with 11 bases between. A single record per CDR3 protein comes from TCRdb applying MiXCR to the 5' RACE reads. The table lists about 230,000 distinct CDR3 sequences, around 6.7% of them singletons. This specimen belongs to a study of T cells after yellow fever vaccination. The V gene is TRBV20-1, the J gene TRBJ2-5; D tentatively fits TRBD1 or TRBD2 (6 bases each). The receptor comes from a man aged 25 to 40 who received the YFV17D yellow fever vaccine. The sequencing here drew on CD4+ T cells sorted from PBMCs, taken on the day of the yellow fever booster vaccination. The CDR3 is CSASRGVKETQYF. The CDR3 bases are TGCAGTGCTAGTAGGGGGGTCAAAGAGACCCAGTACTTC.